Listed here are 19 T cell receptor beta chains from one sample, sequenced in a study of tumor and adjacent non-tumor tissue in lung cancer. No cell sorting was done before RNA was extracted from the tissue. The library came from three nested PCR rounds adapted from ARM-PCR protocols. TCRdb called the multiplex PCR reads again in MiXCR, with one record for every CDR3 protein. The table records 70,000 to 90,000 distinct CDR3 sequences, around 80% of them present only once. Sequenced input: lung tumor tissue. These receptors all come from a woman between 45 and 65 years old with non-small cell lung cancer.

Of note for this clonotype: A read error is likely, as this CDR3 ends without the conserved phenylalanine or tryptophan. The chain is built from TRBV6-1 and TRBJ2-1; 7 bases agree with TRBD1. This CDR3 is built from 16 residues. Per germline, CDR1 MNHNS and CDR2 SASEGT. The CDR3 DNA sequence: TGTGACAGCAAGAGCCTGACAGGGTCCTTTGTGGATGAGCAGTTCTCC. Protein: CDSKSLTGSFVDEQFS.

In the case of this clonotype: The junction departs from the called germline gene at one end, perhaps through a read error. The chain employs TRBV20-1 and TRBJ2-7, with D hard to call. Germline lookup yields CDR1 DFQATT and CDR2 SNEGSKA (reference sequence). The CDR3 is 16 amino acids. CDR3 bases: TGCAGTGCTTCCGAAAAGAGAGCCGATGATTCCTACGAGCATTACTTC. This sequence encodes CSASEKRADDSYEHYF.

The chain combines TRBV6-5 with TRBJ2-5; 7 bases are shared with TRBD1. This CDR3 contains 16 residues. V lost 4 bases to trimming and J lost 14 bases; unmatched junction nucleotides: 22. From germline, CDR1 is MNHEY and CDR2 SVGAGI. For the CDR3, the DNA is TGTGCCAGCAGTTCGAACAGGGGAGCGGTCGTGGCGACCCGATACTTC. It translates to CASSSNRGAVVATRYF.

This clonotype was picked up many times. V gene TRBV21-1 combines with J gene TRBJ2-7; the D segment call TRBD1 is taken from the table without a DNA check. TRBV21-1 has pseudogene status. The CDR3 is 23 residues long. CDR3 sequence reads: CASSKATNRTGVVLASAAYEQYF. The CDR3 DNA follows: TGTGCCAGCAGCAAAGCTACCAACAGGACAGGGGTGGTTTTGGCTAGCGCAGCCTACGAGCAGTACTTC.

With regard to this clonotype: Since the CDR3 does not end with the conserved phenylalanine or tryptophan, this likely comes from a read error. The DNA is left out, because the CDR3 cannot be placed on it with certainty; the CDR3 is given as TCRdb lists it. The V and J genes are TRBV29-1 and TRBJ2-1; TRBD1 is the table's D call and was not checked against the DNA. Per the germline V gene, CDR1 is SQVTM and CDR2 is ANQGSEA. With termini counted, the CDR3 has 11 amino acids. CDR3: CSVRQSNEHFS.

As for this clonotype: The junction departs from germline at one end; a sequencing error may be responsible. The chain carries TRBV4-2 and TRBJ1-2; possibly TRBD1 for D (5 bases). The CDR3 consists of 16 residues. Germline loops: CDR1 LGHNA, CDR2 YNFKEQ. The CDR3 reads CASSQDSQGASYGYTF. DNA for the CDR3: TGTGCCAGCAGCCAAGACTCCCAGGGCGCGAGCTATGGCTACACATTC.

About this clonotype itself: The CDR3 carries no conserved terminal phenylalanine or tryptophan, so it likely arises from a read error. The DNA is omitted, as the CDR3 cannot be located on it reliably, and the CDR3 follows TCRdb's listing. V usage is TRBV28 and J usage is TRBJ2-5; TRBD2, as called in the table, went unchecked against the DNA. Including both end residues, the CDR3 is 17 amino acids long. Germline CDR1 and CDR2: MDHEN and SYDVKM. CDR3 protein: CASSSLAGENLRETQCS.

To note about this clonotype: The junction departs from the called germline gene at one end, perhaps through a read error. The chain joins TRBV4-3 to TRBJ2-7; TRBD2 agrees at 14 bases. Germline lookup yields CDR1 LGHNA and CDR2 YSLEER. The CDR3 covers 15 residues. CDR3 loop: CVSSQGTSGSDEQYF. The CDR3 region has the DNA TGCGTCAGCAGCCAAGGGACTAGCGGGAGTGACGAGCAGTATTTC.

As concerns this clonotype: No conserved phenylalanine or tryptophan is present at the end of the CDR3, so a read error is the likely explanation. The rearrangement uses TRBV29-1 and TRBJ2-1, with 9 positions matching TRBD2. CDR1 SQVTM and CDR2 ANQGSEA come from the germline V gene. This CDR3 spans 14 amino acids. The CDR3 loop is CSVVSAGGPYEQFL. DNA for the CDR3: TGCAGCGTTGTTTCCGCGGGAGGGCCCTATGAACAGTTCCTC.

This clonotype appeared once. Sequence at one end of the junction differs from germline and may be a read error. This chain uses TRBV20-1 with TRBJ2-7; D remains unclear. Germline values: CDR1 DFQATT, CDR2 SNEGSKA (reference sequence). This CDR3 region has 13 residues. This CDR3 reads CNAGDRTEYEQYF. For the CDR3, the DNA is TGCAATGCTGGAGATCGGACGGAATACGAGCAGTACTTC.

Remarks on this clonotype: The CDR3 does not close with the conserved phenylalanine or tryptophan, likely indicating a read error. The rearrangement uses TRBV11-2 and TRBJ2-3; D is ambiguous. The germline V gene has CDR1 SGHAT and CDR2 FQNNGV. CDR3 length equals 15 residues. V lost 5 bases and J 0 bases, leaving 12 bases between the germline ends. Written as DNA, the CDR3 is TGTGCCAGCAGCCCCGCTGTGGCTAGCACAGATACGCAGTATCTT. Protein: CASSPAVASTDTQYL.

Concerning this clonotype itself: The junction does not match germline at one end; this may be a read error. The V gene is TRBV6-1, the J gene TRBJ2-2; possible D gene TRBD2, 6 bases. CDR3 size: 14 residues. Germline CDR1 and CDR2: MNHNS and SASEGT. The DNA for the CDR3 is TGTGTCAGCAGGCGGGACGGGCATACCGGGGAGCTGTTTTTT. It translates to CVSRRDGHTGELFF.

In the case of this clonotype: Possible read error: a much larger clone is one base away. The chain recombines TRBV7-9 with TRBJ2-2, with 8 positions matching TRBD2. This CDR3 comprises 16 residues. Germline CDR1 is SEHNR and CDR2 is FQNEAQ (reference sequence). The trim removed 5 bases at V and 1 base at J, leaving 6 bases unmatched. In nucleotides, the CDR3 is TGTGCCAGCAGCCCCGGGAGGGCCTTGAACACCGGGGAGCTGTTTTTT. Translating gives CASSPGRALNTGELFF.

Worth noting for this clonotype: Since the CDR3 does not end with the conserved phenylalanine or tryptophan, this likely comes from a read error. This chain links TRBV11-2 with TRBJ2-2; no clear D gene. The CDR3 covers 15 residues. Germline V gene lookup returns CDR1 SGHAT and CDR2 FQNNGV. The CDR3 spells CASSPSSRNTEELFI. The CDR3 nucleotides read TGTGCCAGCAGCCCATCTTCTCGAAACACCGAGGAGCTGTTTATT.

This clonotype was found a few times. Its ends do not fully match the called genes, so a read error is possible. J is TRBJ1-2 and V is TRBV4-1, with 8 nucleotides matching TRBD1. Germline CDR1 is MGHRA and CDR2 is YSYEKL. This CDR3 spans 15 amino acids. The CDR3 spells CASSHLDRALYGHTF. CDR3 DNA: TGCGCCAGCAGCCACCTGGACAGGGCTCTCTATGGCCACACCTTC.

In the case of this clonotype: The missing conserved phenylalanine or tryptophan at the end of this CDR3 makes a read error likely. The DNA is omitted, as the CDR3 cannot be located on it reliably, and the CDR3 follows TCRdb's listing. CDR3 amino acids: CASSLRAGGSTDTHYL. V gene TRBV11-2 combines with J gene TRBJ2-3; TRBD1 reflects the table's D call only, with no check against the DNA. CDR1 is SGHAT, CDR2 FQNNGV, per germline. The CDR3 contains 16 residues when both ends are counted.

Details on this clonotype: The missing conserved phenylalanine or tryptophan at the end of this CDR3 makes a read error likely. The CDR3 protein is CASSLEIEQYL. The CDR3 DNA sequence: TGTGCCAGCAGCTTAGAGATTGAGCAGTACCTC. V usage is TRBV11-2 and J usage is TRBJ2-1; D unresolved. The J call may be mistaken, given a closer DNA end match to TRBJ2-7. The V gene's germline CDR1 is SGHAT and CDR2 FQNNGV. The CDR3 has 11 amino acids.

In its sample, this clonotype is medium-sized. V and J are TRBV12-3 or TRBV12-4 and TRBJ2-5; possible D gene TRBD1, 5 bases. The CDR3 covers 14 residues. Trimming removed 4 bases from V and 2 bases from J, with 11 bases in between. CDR3 coding DNA: TGTGCCAGCAGTTATTGGGGCTTGCAAGAGACCCAGTACTTC. It specifies CASSYWGLQETQYF.

Worth noting for this clonotype: One end of the junction is discordant with germline, which a read error may explain. The rearrangement joins TRBV11-2 to TRBJ2-3, with 14 bases identical to TRBD2. Germline loops: CDR1 SGHAT, CDR2 FQNNGV. The CDR3 sequence is 17 residues long. Written as DNA, the CDR3 is TGTGCCAGCGGCTTGCACCCGGGACTAGCGGGAGCAGATACCCAGTATTTT. Its protein product is CASGLHPGLAGADTQYF. Full variable domain (remainder filled in from reference TRBV11-2 and TRBJ2-3): EAGVAQSPRYKIIEKRQSVAFWCNPISGHATLYWYQQILGQGPKLLIQFQNNGVVDDSQLPKDRFSAERLKGVDSTLKIQPAKLEDSAVYLCASGLHPGLAGADTQYFGPGTRLTVL.